Shown below are 17 T cell receptor beta chains from a single sample sequenced in a study of CD8 T cells in ankylosing spondylitis (dated by TCRdb to 2017 to 2019). The method behind the library was 5' RACE. The instrument was an Illumina HiSeq 2500. TCRdb trimmed the raw reads at Q25, called clones with MiXCR and kept productive beta chains. For every CDR3 protein sequence, its rows merge into one entry that carries the most common genes and DNA. This sample lists about 340,000 distinct CDR3 sequences; 20% to 25% were detected once. The ten largest clones capture around 13% of the sample. Material: blood, either unsorted or a sorted T cell fraction (not recorded which). The source is a male donor with ankylosing spondylitis or in good health (not recorded which).

This chain joins TRBV12-3 or TRBV12-4 and TRBJ2-1; 10 bases agree with TRBD2. Trimming removed 6 bases from V and 8 bases from J; junction bases left unmatched: 7. The CDR3 has 14 residues. CDR3 loop: CASRISGRGDEQFF. CDR3 bases: TGTGCCAGCAGGATCAGCGGGAGGGGCGATGAGCAGTTCTTC.

The chain employs TRBV7-9 and TRBJ2-5; 9 bases are a match to TRBD2. The junction had 6 bases not matched to a gene; V was cut back by 5 bases and J by 5 bases. Germline CDR1 SEHNR, CDR2 FQNEAQ (reference sequence). This CDR3 contains 14 residues. CDR3 sequence (DNA): TGTGCCAGCAGCCAAGGTAGCGGGGGCGAGACCCAGTACTTC. Protein: CASSQGSGGETQYF.

This sequence joins TRBV24-1 and TRBJ2-2; no clear D gene. This CDR3 has 17 residues. Germline loops: CDR1 KGHDR, CDR2 SFDVKD. V lost 3 bases to trimming and J lost 5 bases, with 18 bases between them. The CDR3 DNA sequence: TGTGCCACCAGTGATGGTGGTACCCTACCTCAAACCGGGGAGCTGTTTTTT. Its protein product is CATSDGGTLPQTGELFF.

The rearrangement uses TRBV2 and TRBJ2-7; D perhaps matches TRBD2 (5 bases). The germline gives CDR1 SNHLY, CDR2 FYNNEI. V was clipped by 7 bases and J by 2 bases, with 6 bases between them. The CDR3 is 11 amino acids. CDR3 sequence reads: CASTGAYEQYF. The CDR3 DNA reads as TGTGCCAGCACCGGGGCCTACGAGCAGTACTTC.

V is TRBV7-3 and J is TRBJ2-7, with a possible D match to TRBD1 (6 bases). Germline assignment: CDR1 SGHTA and CDR2 FQGTGA. Trimming removed 5 bases at V and 2 bases at J, with 13 bases between. CDR3 length: 14 residues. The CDR3 bases are TGTGCCAGCAGCCCAAATACAGGGCCCTACGAGCAGTACTTC. It yields the protein CASSPNTGPYEQYF.

The chain employs TRBV14 and TRBJ2-2; D not resolved. CDR1 is SGHDN, CDR2 FVKESK, per germline. The CDR3 runs 13 residues. V was shortened by 1 base and J by 3 bases, with 3 bases between the two germline ends. The CDR3 DNA reads TGTGCCAGCAGCCAAGCATACACCGGGGAGCTGTTTTTT. Its protein product is CASSQAYTGELFF.

This clonotype occurred a few times. The V call is TRBV12-3 or TRBV12-4, the J call TRBJ2-5; perhaps TRBD1 as D (6 bases). V dropped 8 bases and J dropped 0 bases, with 16 bases sitting between them. The CDR3 consists of 15 residues. Here the CDR3 DNA reads TGTGCCAGCGGCCCCTTGGGACAAAACCAAGAGACCCAGTACTTC. This codes for CASGPLGQNQETQYF.

This clonotype was seen more than once but under ten times. This sequence joins TRBV4-1 and TRBJ2-1; weak D call: TRBD2 (6 bases). CDR3 size: 18 residues. Germline values: CDR1 MGHRA, CDR2 YSYEKL. V lost 3 bases and J 5 bases, leaving 23 bases between the germline ends. The CDR3 is CASSHHYLARGVDNEQFF. In DNA form, the CDR3 reads TGCGCCAGCAGCCACCATTACCTAGCGCGTGGAGTGGACAATGAGCAGTTCTTC.

This clonotype has a handful of counts. J is TRBJ2-3 and V is TRBV20-1, with TRBD2 identical over 9 bases. The V segment lost 3 bases and the J segment 1 base; nucleotides outside the gene matches: 5. This CDR3 spans 15 amino acids. The V gene's germline CDR1 is DFQATT and CDR2 SNEGSKA (reference sequence). CDR3 in amino acids: CSASNLAGRTDTQYF. In DNA, the CDR3 is TGCAGTGCTAGCAACCTAGCGGGGCGCACAGATACGCAGTATTTT.

The CDR3 region is CASSQGGAPVNGYTF. The CDR3 DNA reads as TGCGCCAGCAGCCAAGGGGGTGCACCAGTGAATGGCTACACCTTC. The chain couples TRBV4-1 to TRBJ1-2; D call uncertain. In germline, CDR1 is MGHRA, CDR2 YSYEKL. The length of the CDR3 is 15 residues. Between the trimmed V and J ends, which lost 1 base and 6 bases, there was a span of 15 bases.

V is TRBV20-1 and J is TRBJ2-1; 7 bases line up with TRBD1. Germline assignment: CDR1 DFQATT and CDR2 SNEGSKA (reference sequence). V lost 2 bases and J lost 2; bases outside the gene matches: 12. The CDR3 runs to 17 residues. The DNA for the CDR3 is TGCAGTGCTAGACGACAGGGAAGGGCCCCAACCTACAATGAGCAGTTCTTC. This translates into CSARRQGRAPTYNEQFF.

This clonotype was recorded a few times. This chain joins TRBV12-3 or TRBV12-4 and TRBJ1-5; no firm D call. This CDR3 spans 15 amino acids. The germline V and J ends were trimmed by 5 bases and 0 bases, with 11 bases remaining between them. The CDR3 is CASSPRGVSNQPQHF. CDR3 DNA sequence: TGTGCCAGCAGTCCCCGCGGAGTTAGCAATCAGCCCCAGCATTTT.

CDR3 amino acids: CSARVTGTPSYEQYF. DNA for the CDR3: TGCAGTGCTAGAGTTACGGGGACTCCCTCCTACGAGCAGTACTTC. The V and J genes are TRBV20-1 and TRBJ2-7, with D possibly being TRBD2 (6 bases). The CDR3 loop spans 15 amino acids. V was cut by 1 base and J by 0 bases, with 13 bases left in between. Germline CDR1 DFQATT, CDR2 SNEGSKA (reference sequence).

The CDR3 DNA sequence: TGTGCCAGCAGCTTGAACTCCGGGGGCGGCGGGGAGCTGTTTTTT. Translated: CASSLNSGGGGELFF. The chain employs TRBV7-9 and TRBJ2-2; TRBD1 or TRBD2 may be the D gene (6 bases each). This CDR3 is 15 amino acids long. Germline CDR1 and CDR2: SEHNR and FQNEAQ (reference sequence). Trimming left V 3 bases short and J 7 bases short, with 15 bases between.

This clonotype was counted between two and nine times. The V gene is TRBV12-3 or TRBV12-4, the J gene TRBJ2-2; D is uncertain. Trimming left V 6 bases short and J 1 base short, with 15 bases between. The CDR3 contains 16 residues. CDR3 sequence: CASSHDGLMNTGELFF. CDR3 DNA: TGTGCCAGCAGCCACGACGGTCTTATGAACACCGGGGAGCTGTTTTTT.

This clonotype was seen only a few times. The rearrangement links TRBV24-1 to TRBJ2-1; 9 bases map to TRBD1. V dropped 4 bases and J dropped 2; count of bases not matched to a gene: 5. Per germline, CDR1 KGHDR and CDR2 SFDVKD. The CDR3 loop spans 16 amino acids. The CDR3 protein is CATSDPDRGAYNEQFF. CDR3 nucleotide sequence: TGTGCCACCAGTGACCCGGACAGGGGCGCCTACAATGAGCAGTTCTTC.

The chain carries TRBV9 and TRBJ2-3; a weak D match, TRBD1 (5 bases). V was clipped by 5 bases and J by 4 bases, with 17 bases between them. This CDR3 is 15 amino acids long. Germline CDR1 is SGDLS and CDR2 is YYNGEE. The CDR3 region has the DNA TGTGCCAGCAGGAAGACCCACTGGGGCCCAGATACGCAGTATTTT. Amino acids: CASRKTHWGPDTQYF.